This T cell receptor beta chain stems from a study of blood T cell repertoires in COVID-19 (dated by TCRdb to 2020 to 2021). Broadly, across the study: Collaborator samples came from the United States, Italy and Spain and covered acute and convalescent phases of COVID-19. Sample metadata almost always included a de-identified subject ID, COVID-19 status, age in years and sex. The material from the prospective study consisted of cDNA or gDNA derived from T cells, B-cell-depleted T cells, or PBMCs. The dataset comprised deeply sampled blood TCRbeta repertoires from subjects exposed to, actively infected with, or recovered from COVID-19. Where available, HLA class I and class II types were obtained from metadata supplied by the sample provider rather than from assay-based typing. The samples were drawn from two sources: the first 160 participants of the ongoing ImmuneRACE study, and over 1,000 subjects contributed by 6 global collaborators. The repertoires were released in a freely available public database meant as a resource for research on the immune response to SARS-CoV-2.

TCRbeta CDR3 regions were amplified from genomic DNA by means of the immunoSEQ Assay, a bias-controlled multiplex PCR. In the original analysis: The number of nucleated cells in each sample was estimated by amplification of reference gene primers within the assay. Sequence reads were collapsed and filtered to measure the absolute abundance of every unique TCRbeta CDR3 rearrangement. For each sample, productive Simpson clonality was calculated by taking the square root of Simpson's diversity index across productive rearrangements. Drawn from immuneACCESS, this table holds only the in-frame rearrangements with V and J called that TCRdb kept. Clones are partly lost; checked studies trace under half to an unresolved V gene and leave the rest unexplained. From that table come the V and J calls and clone size; the DNA was used to work out D and trimming. The sample table holds 310,000 or so clones, of which approximately 89% were seen once. Roughly a tenth of the sample is taken by the ten largest.

Details on this clone: Its antigen is currently not known. No quality values exist for individual bases; no much larger clone is one base distant.

Paper-wide results and their limitations: Clinical and demographic metadata were provided uncurated, with the amount varying by source and participant.

Participants in the prospective study were aged roughly 18 to 100 years, lived in some 24 United States geographic areas, and enrolled through a virtual design. In the prospective study, participants were assigned to cohorts based on the clinical history participants reported in a screening survey and a study questionnaire. For ImmuneRACE Cohort 3, a participant was defined as recovered based on two consecutive negative NP/OP PCR tests, clearance by a healthcare professional, or resolution of symptoms. In the prospective study, mobile phlebotomists collected whole blood, serum and a nasopharyngeal or oropharyngeal swab from each participant. Additional blood draws and questionnaires over an approximately two-month period could optionally be provided by prospective study participants. Blood samples from the prospective study were shipped frozen or at room temperature prior to DNA extraction. The germline V gene gives CDR1 as MGHDK and CDR2 as SYGVNS. After removal of 3 bases from V and 7 bases from J, the junction retains 3 bases not matched to a gene. The CDR3 covers 15 residues, taking in both the cysteine and the phenylalanine. Only CDR3 DNA remains: 45 bases, in frame from the first base.

This TCR was sampled from a woman aged 40-49 years who had recovered from COVID-19. The sample taken for sequencing was PBMCs or T cells enriched from blood (not recorded which). This chain joins TRBV25-1 to TRBJ2-2, with TRBD2 matching 12 junction bases. The CDR3: CASSEASGRVGELFF. Read as DNA, the sequence is TGTGCCAGCAGTGAGGCTAGCGGGAGGGTCGGGGAGCTGTTTTTT.